This T cell receptor beta chain was sequenced during a study of shared clonotypes between healthy human individuals. Study details: Per donor, CD8 memory used one plate, CD8 naive used two, CD4 memory used three and CD4 naive used three.

Only in-frame clones appear in the TCRdb table, and some are missing; sequencing was by immunoSEQ multiplex PCR. The repertoire holds 2 million to 2.5 million clones, over 90% seen once, with roughly 0.36% in the top ten. On this clone: Its cognate antigen is unknown.

The germline CDR1 and CDR2 sequences are MNHNY and SVGAGI (reference sequence). This CDR3 has 16 residues. V trimming: 3 bases; J trimming: 5 bases; junction bases outside the gene matches: 4. Study-level points and caveats: The four-donor shared clonotypes exceeded non-shared clonotypes in generation probability, with non-shared ones scoring lower. Memory subsets generally showed lower estimated richness than naive subsets.

Donors included only healthy HIV-negative adults lacking recent acute infections or vaccinations. Sequencing was carried out using naive CD4+ T cells from PBMCs. Specified subset: CD45RA+ positively selected. The TCR originated in a man between 18 and 35 years old in good health. Some clones in this sample may be carry-over from other donors' samples. The J gene is TRBJ2-5, the V gene TRBV6-6; 15 positions match TRBD2. CDR3 in amino acids: CASSYGTSGRIETQYF. The CDR3 DNA is TGTGCCAGCAGTTATGGGACTAGCGGGAGGATCGAGACCCAGTACTTC.